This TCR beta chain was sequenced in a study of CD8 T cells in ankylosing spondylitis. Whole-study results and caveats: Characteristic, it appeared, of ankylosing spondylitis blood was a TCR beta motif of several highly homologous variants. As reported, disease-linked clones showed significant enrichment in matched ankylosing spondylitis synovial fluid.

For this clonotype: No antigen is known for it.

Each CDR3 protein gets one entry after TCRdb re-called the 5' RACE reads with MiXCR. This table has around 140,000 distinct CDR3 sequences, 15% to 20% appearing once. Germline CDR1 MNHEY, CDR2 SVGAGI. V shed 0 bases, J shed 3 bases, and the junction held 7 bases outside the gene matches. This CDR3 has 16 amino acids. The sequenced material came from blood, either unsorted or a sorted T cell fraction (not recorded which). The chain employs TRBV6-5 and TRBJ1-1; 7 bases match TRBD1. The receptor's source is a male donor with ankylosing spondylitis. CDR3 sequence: CASSYSSGTGDTEAFF. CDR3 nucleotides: TGTGCCAGCAGTTACTCATCCGGAACAGGGGACACTGAAGCTTTCTTT.